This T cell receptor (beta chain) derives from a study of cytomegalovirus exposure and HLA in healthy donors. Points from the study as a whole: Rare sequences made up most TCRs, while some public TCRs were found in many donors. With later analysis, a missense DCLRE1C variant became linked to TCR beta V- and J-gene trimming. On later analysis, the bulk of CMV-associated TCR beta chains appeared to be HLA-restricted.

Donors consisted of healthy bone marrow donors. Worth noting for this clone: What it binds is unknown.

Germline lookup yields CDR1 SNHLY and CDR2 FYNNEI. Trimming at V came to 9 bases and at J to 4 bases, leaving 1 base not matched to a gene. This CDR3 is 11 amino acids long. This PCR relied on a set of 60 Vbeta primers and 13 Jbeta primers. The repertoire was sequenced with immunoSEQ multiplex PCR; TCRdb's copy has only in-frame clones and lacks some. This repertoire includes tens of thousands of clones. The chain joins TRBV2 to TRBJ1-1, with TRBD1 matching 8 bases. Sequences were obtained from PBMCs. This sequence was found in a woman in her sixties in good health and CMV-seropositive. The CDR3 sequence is CARGTGTEAFF. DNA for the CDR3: TGTGCCAGAGGGACAGGCACTGAAGCTTTCTTT.